A selection of T cell receptor beta chains follows, all from one sample in a study of blood T cell repertoires in COVID-19. TCRdb's copy holds only in-frame clones and misses some; the assay was immunoSEQ multiplex PCR. The table shows 200,000 or so clones, with 60% to 80% occurring only once. Sample: peripheral blood. These TCRs come from a man aged 55 to 69 with active or convalescent COVID-19. Each CDR3 is given with its conserved first and last residue. A D gene is named only where the DNA matches it firmly. The size field is filled for only some rows; it gives once, few, many or a size class.

CDR3 protein | CDR3 DNA | clone size | J gene | D gene | V gene
CASSQVLGFYNSPLHF | TGTGCCAGCAGCCAAGTCCTAGGCTTCTATAATTCACCCCTCCACTTT | . | TRBJ1-6 | . | TRBV14
CSVESRARGTFNEQFF | TGCAGCGTTGAATCAAGGGCCCGAGGGACTTTCAATGAGCAGTTCTTC | . | TRBJ2-1 | . | TRBV29-1
CASSLFGSMREGGDTQYF | TGCGCCAGCAGCTTGTTCGGGTCAATGCGGGAGGGTGGCGATACGCAGTATTTT | . | TRBJ2-3 | TRBD2 | TRBV5-1
CASRDRGRPTDTQYF | TGTGCCAGCAGAGATCGAGGTCGACCCACAGATACGCAGTATTTT | . | TRBJ2-3 | . | TRBV27
CASTTDRGTEAFF | TGTGCCAGCACTACTGACAGGGGGACTGAAGCTTTCTTT | . | TRBJ1-1 | TRBD1 | TRBV6-5
CASSFTREVNEQFF | TGCGCCAGCAGCTTTACGCGGGAGGTCAATGAGCAGTTCTTC | . | TRBJ2-1 | TRBD2 | TRBV5-1
CASRGQGALANTGELFF | TGTGCCAGCAGGGGACAGGGGGCATTAGCGAACACCGGGGAGCTGTTTTTT | . | TRBJ2-2 | TRBD1 | TRBV2
CASSPTGGFTDTQYF | TGTGCCAGCAGTCCGACAGGGGGGTTCACAGATACGCAGTATTTT | . | TRBJ2-3 | TRBD1 | TRBV6-5
CSDRGEAGGTQYF | TGCAGCGACCGAGGGGAGGCCGGGGGTACGCAGTATTTT | . | TRBJ2-3 | . | TRBV29-1
CASSRRGTLETGELFF | TGTGCCAGCAGCCGGCGCGGGACTCTCGAAACCGGGGAGCTGTTTTTT | once | TRBJ2-2 | . | TRBV11-1
CASSLGAGLNTEAFF | TGTGCCAGCAGCTTGGGTGCAGGGTTGAACACTGAAGCTTTCTTT | few | TRBJ1-1 | . | TRBV5-4
CASSLRTGGLNTEAFF | TGTGCCAGCAGCTTACGGACAGGGGGCTTGAACACTGAAGCTTTCTTT | . | TRBJ1-1 | TRBD1 | TRBV14
CASSAAGGLDTGELFF | TGTGCCAGCAGCGCAGCGGGAGGGTTGGACACCGGGGAGCTGTTTTTT | . | TRBJ2-2 | TRBD2 | TRBV9